The 23 T cell receptor beta chains below come from one sample, sequenced in a study of T-cell memory formation after mild COVID-19 listed by TCRdb under 2021. Library preparation used 5' RACE. Sequenced using an Illumina NovaSeq 6000. TCRdb reprocessed the public reads (quality trimming at Q25 with fastp, clone calling with MiXCR) and kept in-frame beta chains. Rows are unified per CDR3 protein, each entry keeping the most common DNA and genes. This sample is represented by 250,000 to 350,000 distinct CDR3 sequences; roughly an eighth of them were singletons. The ten largest clones capture roughly a fifth of the sample. The specimen sequenced was PBMCs or a T cell subset sorted from them (not recorded which). These TCRs come from a man between 18 and 35 years old who had mild COVID-19 (a few samples of this study predate the infection). The sample titles of this study are shuffled in the database, so cell type and time point are left out; the donor was told from shared clones.

This clonotype was detected many times. The J gene is TRBJ2-5, the V gene TRBV12-3 or TRBV12-4; the D is unclear. V lost 6 bases and J lost 2, with 16 bases in between. The CDR3 has 15 residues. In nucleotides, the CDR3 is TGTGCCAGCAGCAACTGGGGTGGTTGGCAAGAGACCCAGTACTTC. Amino acids: CASSNWGGWQETQYF.

This clonotype was observed many times. In nucleotides, the CDR3 is TGTGCCAGCAGCTACCAAGGTCGGGGCGATGAGCAGTTCTTC. It is translated as CASSYQGRGDEQFF. V is TRBV7-2 and J is TRBJ2-1; D could derive from TRBD1 or TRBD2 (5 bases each). Germline values: CDR1 SGHTA, CDR2 FQGNSA. The V gene lost 4 bases and the J gene lost 8 bases, with 15 bases spanning the gap. CDR3 length: 14 amino acids. Supplemented by reference TRBV7-2 and TRBJ2-1, the full variable domain reads GAGVSQSPSNKVTEKGKDVELRCDPISGHTALYWYRQSLGQGLEFLIYFQGNSAPDKSGLPSDRFSAERTGGSVSTLTIQRTQQEDSAVYLCASSYQGRGDEQFFGPGTRLTVL.

This chain links TRBV12-3 or TRBV12-4 with TRBJ2-3, with unresolved D. The CDR3 is made up of 14 amino acids. With 2 bases removed from V and 4 bases from J, the gap between germline ends came to 10 bases. The CDR3 nucleotides are TGTGCCAGCAGTTTACGGCAGATTGCAGATACGCAGTATTTT. Protein: CASSLRQIADTQYF.

The rearrangement links TRBV18 to TRBJ1-2; D unclear. This CDR3 contains 14 residues. Trimming cost V 0 bases and J 7 bases, with 12 bases left between them. Germline V CDR1 and CDR2: KGHSH, LQKENI. The CDR3 DNA sequence: TGTGCCAGCTCACCACCTCCCCGGAGAGGTGGCTACACCTTC. As protein: CASSPPPRRGGYTF.

In this sample, this clonotype turned up a few times. The DNA of the CDR3 is TGTGCCAGCAGCTTAGCGGACTGGCGAAATTCACCCCTCCACTTT. Its protein product is CASSLADWRNSPLHF. The rearrangement joins TRBV11-2 to TRBJ1-6; D unresolved. The CDR3 extends over 15 amino acids. Germline V lookup: CDR1 SGHAT, CDR2 FQNNGV. V was cut by 1 base and J by 7 bases, with 11 bases left in between.

The gene calls are TRBV7-2 and TRBJ2-7; TRBD2 matches at 7 bases. CDR3 size: 12 residues. V shed 5 bases, J shed 5 bases, and the junction held 3 bases outside the gene matches. The germline CDR1 and CDR2 sequences are SGHTA and FQGNSA. As DNA, the CDR3 is TGTGCCAGCAGCCCTGGGGGGGACGAGCAGTACGTC. Translated: CASSPGGDEQYV.

The chain joins TRBV20-1 to TRBJ1-2; 8 bases align to TRBD1. V was pared by 4 bases and J by 7 bases, with 14 bases of the junction left unmatched. CDR1 is DFQATT and CDR2 is SNEGSKA in the germline V gene (reference sequence). The CDR3 is made up of 15 amino acids. CDR3 protein: CSAKERRTGLSGYTF. Here the CDR3 DNA reads TGCAGTGCTAAAGAGAGAAGGACAGGGCTCTCTGGCTACACCTTC.

The chain combines TRBV5-1 with TRBJ2-5, with TRBD2 matching 15 bases. Germline V lookup: CDR1 SGHRS, CDR2 YFSETQ. Trimming cost V 3 bases and J 2 bases; bases outside gene matches: 8. The CDR3 covers 18 residues. CDR3 DNA sequence: TGCGCCAGCAGCTCGGGACTAGCGGGGGGCAACCGACAAGAGACCCAGTACTTC. Protein sequence: CASSSGLAGGNRQETQYF.

This clonotype was counted a few times. The V gene is TRBV5-1, the J gene TRBJ2-2; weak D call: TRBD1 (5 bases). V gave up 4 bases and J gave up 1 base, with 11 bases separating them. The CDR3 runs to 15 residues. The germline CDR1 and CDR2 sequences are SGHRS and YFSETQ. CDR3 amino acids: CASSPAGLNTGELFF. In DNA, the CDR3 is TGCGCCAGCAGCCCCGCAGGGCTGAACACCGGGGAGCTGTTTTTT.

This clonotype was seen a few times. The CDR3 is CASSPVPGIYEQYF. The CDR3 DNA sequence: TGTGCCAGCTCACCTGTCCCAGGGATCTACGAGCAGTACTTC. The chain carries TRBV18 and TRBJ2-7, with a weak D call TRBD1 (5 bases). The CDR3 totals 14 residues. CDR1 is KGHSH and CDR2 is LQKENI in the germline V gene. Trimming removed 3 bases at V and 3 bases at J, with 12 bases between. The full variable domain, completed using reference TRBV18 and TRBJ2-7, is NAGVMQNPRHLVRRRGQEARLRCSPMKGHSHVYWYRQLPEEGLKFMVYLQKENIIDESGMPKERFSAEFPKEGPSILRIQQVVRGDSAAYFCASSPVPGIYEQYFGPGTRLTVT.

This clonotype was seen ten or more times. The V call is TRBV7-9, the J call TRBJ1-1, with D perhaps TRBD1 (6 bases). The CDR3 loop spans 14 amino acids. Germline V gene data show CDR1 as SEHNR and CDR2 as FQNEAQ (reference sequence). Trimming removed 4 bases at V and 2 bases at J, with 11 bases between. The CDR3 region is CASSSGATNTEAFF. The DNA of the CDR3 is TGTGCCAGCAGCTCAGGGGCCACCAACACTGAAGCTTTCTTT.

This clonotype showed up just a few times. The gene calls are TRBV4-3 and TRBJ2-3; TRBD2 matches at 8 bases. This CDR3 region has 17 residues. The V and J ends lost 0 bases and 6 bases, in that order; junction bases with no gene match: 11. The germline CDR1 and CDR2 sequences are LGHNA and YSLEER. The CDR3 protein is CASSQDTRGADGDTQYF. The DNA for the CDR3 is TGCGCCAGCAGCCAAGATACGCGGGGGGCGGATGGGGATACGCAGTATTTT.

This chain uses TRBV4-3 with TRBJ1-5; 10 nucleotides match TRBD1. J lost 5 bases, V lost 3 bases, and 4 bases had no gene match. Germline lookup yields CDR1 LGHNA and CDR2 YSLEER. This CDR3 has 15 residues. The CDR3 protein is CASSQGTGEDQPQHF. CDR3 bases: TGCGCCAGCAGCCAGGGGACAGGGGAGGATCAGCCCCAGCATTTT.

The gene calls are TRBV7-2 and TRBJ2-7, with 8 bases matching TRBD2. This CDR3 is built from 14 residues. In germline, CDR1 is SGHTA, CDR2 FQGNSA. J gave up 2 bases and V 3 bases, and 3 bases lay outside the gene matches. The CDR3 here is CASSFIAGPYEQYF. The CDR3 nucleotides read TGTGCCAGCAGCTTCATAGCGGGGCCCTACGAGCAGTACTTC. Variable domain in full (rest from reference TRBV7-2 and TRBJ2-7): GAGVSQSPSNKVTEKGKDVELRCDPISGHTALYWYRQSLGQGLEFLIYFQGNSAPDKSGLPSDRFSAERTGGSVSTLTIQRTQQEDSAVYLCASSFIAGPYEQYFGPGTRLTVT.

This clonotype showed up just a few times. The rearrangement links TRBV6-5 to TRBJ1-3; perhaps TRBD1 as D (6 bases). Deletions cut 5 bases from V and 0 bases from J, with 17 bases between. Germline V gives CDR1 MNHEY, CDR2 SVGAGI. The CDR3 contains 17 residues. DNA of the CDR3: TGTGCCAGCAGTCAGACGGACAGTGTGTACTCTGGAAACACCATATATTTT. This translates into CASSQTDSVYSGNTIYF.

The sample holds a few counts of this clonotype. The rearrangement links TRBV7-8 to TRBJ2-7; tentatively, D is TRBD1 (7 bases). Trimming removed 5 bases from V and 7 bases from J, with 12 bases in between. The CDR3 has 12 amino acids. CDR1 is SGHVS, CDR2 FQNEAQ, per germline. CDR3 loop: CASSLTGREQYV. In DNA form, the CDR3 reads TGTGCCAGCAGCCTGACAGGGAGGGAGCAGTACGTC.

This clonotype was detected a few times. The rearrangement joins TRBV20-1 to TRBJ2-1; 9 nucleotides align to TRBD1. The CDR3 runs 16 residues. Unmatched junction bases numbered 6, after V lost 0 bases and J lost 3 bases. Looked up from germline, CDR1 is DFQATT and CDR2 is SNEGSKA (reference sequence). CDR3: CSARDGDRVVYNEQFF. DNA of the CDR3: TGCAGTGCTAGAGACGGGGACAGGGTGGTCTACAATGAGCAGTTCTTC.

The V and J genes are TRBV11-2 and TRBJ1-5; TRBD1 is a possible D gene (6 bases). The V end was cut by 5 bases, the J end by 9 bases, with 11 bases between. The CDR3 has 12 amino acids. The germline V gene has CDR1 SGHAT and CDR2 FQNNGV. The CDR3 DNA reads TGTGCCAGCAGCACCCAGGGGCGGCCCCAGCATTTT. Protein product: CASSTQGRPQHF.

Only a few counts were recorded for this clonotype. The V and J genes are TRBV2 and TRBJ2-5; the D is unclear. The CDR3 length is 12 residues. V was shortened by 8 bases and J by 2 bases, with 9 bases between the two germline ends. Germline V CDR1 and CDR2: SNHLY, FYNNEI. CDR3 sequence: CASGAVQETQYF. The CDR3, as DNA: TGTGCCAGCGGAGCAGTACAAGAGACCCAGTACTTC.

The chain joins TRBV5-5 to TRBJ2-3; D might be TRBD1 (6 bases). V lost 7 bases and J lost 2, with 20 bases in between. Germline CDR1 reads SGHKS; CDR2 reads YYEKEE (reference sequence). The CDR3 sequence is 16 residues long. CDR3 nucleotides: TGTGCCAGCCTAGGGGACACCCAGACTACCACAGATACGCAGTATTTT. Translation: CASLGDTQTTTDTQYF. The entire variable domain, with the rest obtained from reference TRBV5-5 and TRBJ2-3, is as follows: DAGVTQSPTHLIKTRGQQVTLRCSPISGHKSVSWYQQVLGQGPQFIFQYYEKEERGRGNFPDRFSARQFPNYSSELNVNALLLGDSALYLCASLGDTQTTTDTQYFGPGTRLTVL.

This chain joins TRBV11-2 and TRBJ2-3, with 7 bases matching TRBD2. CDR1 and CDR2 (germline): SGHAT, FQNNGV. The CDR3 has 15 amino acids. The J segment lost 3 bases and the V segment lost 3 bases, leaving 6 bases of the junction unmatched. CDR3 sequence: CASSLSGAETDTQYF. DNA for the CDR3: TGTGCCAGCAGCTTGAGCGGGGCCGAGACAGATACGCAGTATTTT.

This clonotype was seen only a few times. V gene TRBV6-2 or TRBV6-3 combines with J gene TRBJ2-1, with D perhaps matching TRBD1 or TRBD2 (5 bases each). Trimming pared 5 bases from V and 14 bases from J, leaving 13 bases between. Germline V gene data show CDR1 as MNHEY and CDR2 as SVGEGT. This CDR3 comprises 11 residues. CDR3 DNA sequence: TGTGCCAGCAGTCCCGGGGCACCTGAGTTCTTC. This translates into CASSPGAPEFF.

This clonotype was detected only a few times. This chain links TRBV30 with TRBJ1-1; D unclear. The V and J ends lost 2 bases and 1 base respectively, with 11 bases between them. The CDR3 is 14 amino acids. The germline V gene has CDR1 GTSNPN and CDR2 SVGIG (reference sequence). CDR3 loop: CAWSRKGTNTEAFF. DNA of the CDR3: TGTGCCTGGAGTAGAAAGGGCACGAACACTGAAGCTTTCTTT.